Below, one T cell receptor (beta chain) is given with its context. The method was immunoSEQ multiplex PCR; TCRdb's version includes in-frame clones alone and lacks a portion of them. The sample includes about 50,000 clones, roughly 85% of them seen just once. The data were taken from a study of blood T cell repertoires in COVID-19. Looking at the study overall: Sources were T cells, B-cell-depleted T cells, or PBMCs; the material itself was cDNA or gDNA.

The CDR3 loop spans 18 amino acids. Germline CDR1 is KGHSH and CDR2 is LQKENI. V was pared by 2 bases and J by 0 bases, with 17 bases between. The chain has TRBV18 and TRBJ2-1; a possible D gene is TRBD2 (7 bases). This receptor was identified in a man aged 70 or older with acute or convalescent COVID-19. The sample comprised peripheral blood. As DNA, the CDR3 is TGTGCCAGCTCACCATCGGGGGGCCGGATGAGCTCCTACAATGAGCAGTTCTTC. Translated: CASSPSGGRMSSYNEQFF.